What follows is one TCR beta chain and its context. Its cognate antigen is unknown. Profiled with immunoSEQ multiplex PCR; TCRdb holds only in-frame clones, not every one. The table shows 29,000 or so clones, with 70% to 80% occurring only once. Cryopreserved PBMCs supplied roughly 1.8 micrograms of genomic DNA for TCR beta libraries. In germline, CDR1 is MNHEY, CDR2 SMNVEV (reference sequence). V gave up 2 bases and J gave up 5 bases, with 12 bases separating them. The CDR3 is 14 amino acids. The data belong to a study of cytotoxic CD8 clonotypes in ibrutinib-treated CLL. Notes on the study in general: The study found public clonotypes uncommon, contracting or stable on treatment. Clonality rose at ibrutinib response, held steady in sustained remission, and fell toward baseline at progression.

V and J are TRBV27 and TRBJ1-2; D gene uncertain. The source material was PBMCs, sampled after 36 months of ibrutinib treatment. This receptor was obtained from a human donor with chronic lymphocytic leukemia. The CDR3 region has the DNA TGTGCCAGCAGTTTACAGGCCATGGGGTATGGCTACACCTTC. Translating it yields CASSLQAMGYGYTF.